Listed here are 19 T cell receptor beta chains from one sample, sequenced in a study of blood T cells in healthy people across ages. The authors ran a second PCR of 7 to 11 cycles using a sample-barcoded 5' primer and a J-beta primer mix. TCRdb passed the 5' RACE reads through MiXCR, listing each CDR3 protein once. The data hold some 800,000 distinct CDR3 sequences, with 40% to 50% observed a single time. The sample was blood. The receptors come from a man in his sixties in good health.

This clonotype was counted only a few times. For the CDR3, the DNA is TGTGCCAGCAGCTTGGCCGCGGGTGAGGATGGCTACACCTTC. Amino acid sequence: CASSLAAGEDGYTF. The chain combines TRBV5-5 with TRBJ1-2, with D uncertain. The germline V and J ends were trimmed by 0 bases and 6 bases, with 12 bases remaining between them. Germline V lookup: CDR1 SGHKS, CDR2 YYEKEE (reference sequence). The CDR3 has 14 amino acids.

The chain has TRBV20-1 and TRBJ1-5, with 9 bases aligning to TRBD1. Germline CDR1 DFQATT, CDR2 SNEGSKA (reference sequence). J lost 6 bases, V lost 5 bases, and 11 bases had no gene match. The CDR3 totals 15 residues. The CDR3 DNA sequence: TGCAGTGCTTCCCTAGGGACAGGGAGGACTCAGCCCCAGCATTTT. As protein: CSASLGTGRTQPQHF.

The V call is TRBV7-2, the J call TRBJ2-4, with unresolved D. V was pared by 0 bases and J by 0 bases, with 6 bases between. Germline-derived CDR1 and CDR2 are SGHTA and FQGNSA. The CDR3 covers 15 residues. CDR3 sequence: CASSLAGIAKNIQYF. The CDR3, as DNA: TGTGCCAGCAGCTTAGCGGGCATAGCCAAAAACATTCAGTACTTC.

The chain joins TRBV5-6 to TRBJ2-7; TRBD2 is a possible D gene (5 bases). Germline V gene data show CDR1 as SGHDT and CDR2 as YYEEEE. There are 14 residues in the CDR3. Trimming stripped 2 bases from V and 2 bases from J, with 11 bases between. In nucleotides, the CDR3 is TGTGCCAGCAGCTTCAGTCCGCGGGCCTACGAGCAGTACTTC. Amino acid sequence: CASSFSPRAYEQYF.

This clonotype was seen a handful of times. The chain has TRBV29-1 and TRBJ2-3, with 7 bases lining up with TRBD1. V was pared by 1 base and J by 10 bases, with 8 bases of the junction left unmatched. This CDR3 has 13 residues. CDR1 is SQVTM and CDR2 is ANQGSEA in the germline V gene. Here the CDR3 DNA reads TGCAGCGTTGAAGGGGACAGAGAGGTTTCGCAGTATTTT. Protein sequence: CSVEGDREVSQYF.

The chain employs TRBV14 and TRBJ2-1, with D possibly TRBD2 on 6 matching bases. This CDR3 is 15 amino acids long. Trimming cost V 3 bases and J 5 bases, with 14 bases left between them. Per the germline V gene, CDR1 is SGHDN and CDR2 is FVKESK. In nucleotides, the CDR3 is TGTGCCAGCAGCCACCTTGGGACTTATCACAATGAGCAGTTCTTC. This translates into CASSHLGTYHNEQFF.

This clonotype was counted once. This rearrangement joins TRBV3-1 to TRBJ2-5; TRBD1 agrees at 9 bases. The J call is uncertain, as TRBJ2-4 better fits the DNA end. Germline-derived CDR1 and CDR2 are LGHDT and YNNKEL (reference sequence). The CDR3 is 14 residues long. As DNA, the CDR3 is TGTGCCAGCAGTCGGACAGGGGTAATGGACATTCAGTACTTC. The encoded protein is CASSRTGVMDIQYF.

This clonotype was picked up one time. The DNA for the CDR3 is TGTGCCAGCAGCGCCCCACTGGGAGCGGGCACTGAAGCTTTCTTT. It translates to CASSAPLGAGTEAFF. The V and J genes are TRBV12-3 or TRBV12-4 and TRBJ1-1; D is ambiguous. The CDR3 covers 15 residues. With 6 bases removed from V and 4 bases from J, the gap between germline ends came to 18 bases.

The chain is built from TRBV27 and TRBJ1-1; D is possibly TRBD1 (6 bases). Germline lookup yields CDR1 MNHEY and CDR2 SMNVEV (reference sequence). V was shortened by 8 bases and J by 4 bases, with 17 bases between the two germline ends. The CDR3 spans 14 residues. The CDR3 bases are TGTGCCAGCGCTCGCACAGGGTTCGGCACTGAAGCTTTCTTT. Encoded protein: CASARTGFGTEAFF.

The chain combines TRBV6-2 or TRBV6-3 with TRBJ2-7; TRBD2 aligns across 7 bases. V shed 2 bases and J 3 bases; nucleotides not matched to a gene: 7. Germline CDR1 and CDR2: MNHEY and SVGEGT. The CDR3 has 15 amino acids. CDR3 sequence (DNA): TGTGCCAGCAGTTACAGTGTCGGGACTAACTACGAGCAGTACTTC. This codes for CASSYSVGTNYEQYF.

V usage is TRBV6-5 and J usage is TRBJ2-2, with 8 bases identical to TRBD2. This CDR3 has 16 amino acids. The germline gives CDR1 MNHEY, CDR2 SVGAGI. The J segment lost 4 bases and the V segment lost 4 bases, leaving 8 bases of the junction unmatched. DNA of the CDR3: TGTGCCAGCAGTTCCCCCCGGGGGGGGCGCACCGGGGAGCTGTTTTTT. Protein sequence: CASSSPRGGRTGELFF.

This clonotype was seen a few times. The chain carries TRBV12-3 or TRBV12-4 and TRBJ2-6, with TRBD2 matching over 7 bases. With V trimmed by 5 bases and J by 1 base, 17 bases remained unmatched. This CDR3 has 20 residues. This chain's CDR3 is CASSPSYWEGLASGANVLTF. The CDR3, as DNA: TGTGCCAGCAGTCCATCATACTGGGAGGGATTGGCGTCTGGGGCCAACGTCCTGACTTTC.

The rearrangement uses TRBV7-8 and TRBJ2-2; D unclear. The CDR3 has 13 amino acids. Germline V gene data show CDR1 as SGHVS and CDR2 as FQNEAQ. Trimming removed 5 bases from V and 3 bases from J, with 7 bases in between. The CDR3: CASSQSYTGELFF. The CDR3 nucleotides read TGTGCCAGCAGCCAAAGCTACACCGGGGAGCTGTTTTTT.

This clonotype was counted between two and nine times. The V call is TRBV11-3, the J call TRBJ2-1; 10 bases map to TRBD2. V lost 3 bases to trimming and J lost 8 bases; unmatched junction nucleotides: 10. The CDR3 has 16 amino acids. Germline assignment: CDR1 SGHNT and CDR2 YENEEA. CDR3 coding DNA: TGTGCCAGCAGCTTTAACGGAGCGGGGGGGTCCCATGAGCAGTTCTTC. It yields the protein CASSFNGAGGSHEQFF.

This clonotype was counted only a few times. This chain joins TRBV20-1 and TRBJ1-5; no firm D call. Germline CDR1 reads DFQATT; CDR2 reads SNEGSKA (reference sequence). This CDR3 is 16 amino acids long. V was pared by 3 bases and J by 4 bases, with 19 bases between. CDR3 nucleotide sequence: TGCAGTGCTAGCAGCCCAAGGAGGGTAGTAAATCAGCCCCAGCATTTT. This translates into CSASSPRRVVNQPQHF.

This clonotype has a handful of counts. V gene TRBV29-1 combines with J gene TRBJ2-3, with TRBD2 as a possible D gene (5 bases). Germline CDR1 SQVTM, CDR2 ANQGSEA. V was cut by 6 bases and J by 2 bases, with 15 bases left in between. CDR3 length: 14 residues. The CDR3 DNA sequence: TGCAGCGTGGAGGACGGCGAAGTCACAGATACGCAGTATTTT. Translation gives CSVEDGEVTDTQYF.

The chain employs TRBV3-1 and TRBJ1-2, with D unresolved. The V end was cut by 1 base, the J end by 1 base, with 10 bases between. The germline V gene has CDR1 LGHDT and CDR2 YNNKEL (reference sequence). The CDR3 runs 15 residues. CDR3 loop: CASSQVTAVNYGYTF. The CDR3 DNA is TGTGCCAGCAGCCAAGTTACAGCCGTTAACTATGGCTACACCTTC.

The chain carries TRBV20-1 and TRBJ2-1, with 8 positions matching TRBD2. Per germline, CDR1 DFQATT and CDR2 SNEGSKA (reference sequence). V lost 5 bases and J lost 0; bases outside the gene matches: 3. This CDR3 comprises 14 residues. The CDR3 spells CSAVTSGSYNEQFF. CDR3 sequence (DNA): TGCAGTGCTGTTACTAGCGGCTCCTACAATGAGCAGTTCTTC.

V is TRBV11-2 and J is TRBJ1-1; no reliable D call. This CDR3 is built from 14 residues. Trimming cost V 6 bases and J 3 bases, with 14 bases left between them. The germline CDR1 and CDR2 sequences are SGHAT and FQNNGV. The CDR3 spells CASRVNPQYTEAFF. The CDR3 bases are TGTGCCAGCAGGGTAAACCCTCAATACACTGAAGCTTTCTTT.